The text below deals with one T cell receptor (beta chain). It lacks a known antigen. The sample holds no much larger clone one base away, and base qualities are not on file. For the CD8 naive samples, CD45RO-negative cells were positively selected for CCR7, yielding a CD45RA+CCR7+ population from which TemRA cells were excluded. Healthy HIV-negative adults with no recently reported acute infections or vaccinations were included as donors. Only Caucasian adults living in Nashville, Tennessee, USA were represented among the donors. Blood was collected by leukapheresis, and PBMCs were isolated by Ficoll-Histopaque density gradient centrifugation and then cryopreserved in liquid nitrogen vapor phase. Analytical flow cytometry was used to check the purity and quantity of every magnetically sorted T cell population. Each sorted fraction had its genomic DNA isolated and then quantified by UV absorbance on a Nanodrop 2000c.

The germline V gene supplies CDR1 SGHDN and CDR2 FVKESK. The CDR3 runs 17 amino acids, cysteine and phenylalanine included. The sequence is cut down to CDR3 DNA, 51 bases in frame from base 1. At the junction V is shortened by 4 bases and J by 4 bases, with 23 bases in between. The data were taken from a study of shared clonotypes between healthy human individuals (TCRdb year 2020). Notes on the research overall: A few men and a couple of women, aged 18 to 49 years, made up the cohort. Per donor, three plates each were used for CD4 naive and CD4 memory, two for CD8 naive, and one for CD8 memory. The study deeply sequenced blood TCR repertoires of five healthy adults to estimate repertoire size and the extent of clonotype sharing between individuals. Different laboratories and diverse techniques were used to prepare libraries and sequence TCR repertoires, to increase sequencing depth and limit assay-specific biases. Leukapheresis yielded between about 0.85 and 9 billion PBMCs per donor. Broad study findings and their caveats: Sharing across a handful of donors was observed for about 5% of naive CD4, 3.5% of naive CD8, about 2.3% of memory CD4, and approximately 0.41% of memory CD8 clonotypes. Sampling was restricted to blood, and TCR repertoires in tissues likely differ from the TCR repertoires found in blood. Based on pairwise subsampling, the degree of clonotype sharing among donors was expected to be affected by sequencing depth. The genetic and exposure-history diversity represented was limited by the small number of donors. Rarefaction of sorted-subset datasets indicated incomplete sequencing despite the large sequencing depth. Higher generation probabilities were observed for clonotypes shared by all four sorted-subset donors than for non-shared clonotypes. Naive subsets generally had larger estimated clonotype richness than memory subsets.

Using the deep immunoSEQ assay, multiplex PCR amplified TCR CDR3 regions from genomic DNA. Genomic DNA extracted from each cell subset was distributed evenly over all wells of several immunoSEQ 96-well plates, and each plate served as one replicate. Each replicate PCR for sorted subsets received about 0.2 ug genomic DNA, equal to some 32,000 T cell genomes. Purified libraries were measured with a Qubit 3.0 fluorometer, size-checked on a Bioanalyzer 2100, and measured again with the KAPA Library Quantification kit. A separate single-read 150-cycle Illumina NextSeq 550 flow cell was used to sequence each immunoSEQ 96-well plate. Per the source publication's procedure: The immunoSEQ output contained only junctional sequences without quality scores, so filtering could not match that applied to full-length reads. To assign V/J genes and CDR3, sequences were annotated against IMGT germline references using PyIR, a Python wrapper for IgBLAST v1.9. Reads with weak V/J assignments (E-value above 1e-6), missing CDR3, stop codons, out-of-frame junctions, or ambiguous translated residues were removed. V3J clonotypes were defined as sequences sharing an identical inferred V gene, J gene, and CDR3 amino acid sequence. The percentage overlap between two repertoires was calculated by dividing the number of shared unique clonotypes by the size of the smaller repertoire. Repertoire richness was assessed with RTK rarefaction, the Chao1 estimator, and Recon v2.1 estimates of unobserved clonotypes. Generation probabilities were computed with OLGA for all TCRbeta clonotypes obtained by the gDNA method from several donors. Entries here come from immuneACCESS through TCRdb and include only in-frame sequences with V and J called. Some clones fail to appear in such tables; in the studies checked, an unresolved V gene covers under half of the shortfall, and the cause of the remainder is unknown. That table supplies the V and J calls and clone size; D and trimming were determined from the DNA. The sample profile shows about 820,000 clones; nearly 95% of them were found once. The ten largest account for approximately 25% of the sample.

The receptor's source is a man under 40 in good health. The chain is encoded by TRBV14 joined to TRBJ2-7; the D gene assignment is ambiguous. Sequenced material: naive CD8+ T cells sorted from blood. Read against the paper, the sample's cell subset or site label means: CD45RA+CCR7+. This receptor has the CDR3 CASSPVRPTASKYEQYF. The nucleotides are TGTGCCAGCAGCCCCGTGCGGCCGACTGCCTCTAAATACGAGCAGTACTTC. When the CDR3 is completed using the reference TRBV14 and TRBJ2-7 genes on either side, the full variable domain is EAGVTQFPSHSVIEKGQTVTLRCDPISGHDNLYWYRRVMGKEIKFLLHFVKESKQDESGMPNNRFLAERTGGTYSTLKVQPAELEDSGVYFCASSPVRPTASKYEQYFGPGTRLTVT.